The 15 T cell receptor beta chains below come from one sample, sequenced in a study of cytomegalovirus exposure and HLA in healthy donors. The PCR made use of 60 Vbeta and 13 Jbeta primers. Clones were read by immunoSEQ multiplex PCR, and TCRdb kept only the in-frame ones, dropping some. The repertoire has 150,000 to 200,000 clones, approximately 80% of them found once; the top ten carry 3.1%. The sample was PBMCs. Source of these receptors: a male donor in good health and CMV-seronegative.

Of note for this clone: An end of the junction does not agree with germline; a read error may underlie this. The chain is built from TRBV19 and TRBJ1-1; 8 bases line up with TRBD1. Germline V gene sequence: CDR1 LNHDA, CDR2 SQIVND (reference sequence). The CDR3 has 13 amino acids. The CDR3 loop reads CASSASGRKQGVF. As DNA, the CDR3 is TGTGCCAGTAGTGCCTCGGGGCGTAAACAGGGGGTCTTT.

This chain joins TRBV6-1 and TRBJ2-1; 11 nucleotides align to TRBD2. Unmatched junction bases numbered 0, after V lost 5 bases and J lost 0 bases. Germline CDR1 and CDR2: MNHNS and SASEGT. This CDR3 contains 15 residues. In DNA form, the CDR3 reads TGTGCCAGCAGTACTAGCGGGGGCTCCTACAATGAGCAGTTCTTC. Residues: CASSTSGGSYNEQFF.

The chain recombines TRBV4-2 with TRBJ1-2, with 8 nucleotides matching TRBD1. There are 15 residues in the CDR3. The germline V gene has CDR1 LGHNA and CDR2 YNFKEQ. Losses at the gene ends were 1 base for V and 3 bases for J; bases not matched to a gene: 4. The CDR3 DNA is TGTGCCAGCAGCCAAGTCAGGGGGCTGCACTATGGCTACACCTTC. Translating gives CASSQVRGLHYGYTF.

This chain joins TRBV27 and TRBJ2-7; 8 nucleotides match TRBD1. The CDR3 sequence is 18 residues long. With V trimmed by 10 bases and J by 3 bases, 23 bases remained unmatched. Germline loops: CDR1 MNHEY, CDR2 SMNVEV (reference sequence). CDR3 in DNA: TGTGCCACCACAGCCCGGAATACGCCGGGACAGGTGTGCTACGAGCAGTACTTC. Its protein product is CATTARNTPGQVCYEQYF.

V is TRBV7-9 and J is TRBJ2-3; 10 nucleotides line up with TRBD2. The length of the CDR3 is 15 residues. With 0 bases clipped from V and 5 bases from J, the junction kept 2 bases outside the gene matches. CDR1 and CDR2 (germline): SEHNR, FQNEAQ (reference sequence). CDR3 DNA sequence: TGTGCCAGCAGCTTAGCGAGACTAGCGGGAGATACGCAGTATTTT. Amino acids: CASSLARLAGDTQYF.

As DNA, the CDR3 is TGTGCCAGCAGCGTAGCTTCGTGGACAGGGATCTATGGCTACACCTTC. Translation gives CASSVASWTGIYGYTF. The V gene is TRBV9, the J gene TRBJ1-2, with TRBD1 matching over 8 bases. The germline V gene has CDR1 SGDLS and CDR2 YYNGEE. The CDR3 runs to 16 residues. Trimming took 0 bases from V and 4 from J; bases not matched to a gene: 8.

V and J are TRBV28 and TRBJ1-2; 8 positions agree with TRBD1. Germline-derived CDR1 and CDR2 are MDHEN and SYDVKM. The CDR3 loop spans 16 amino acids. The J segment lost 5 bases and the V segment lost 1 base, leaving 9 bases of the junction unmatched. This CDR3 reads CASSLSRQGAGYGYTF. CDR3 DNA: TGTGCCAGCAGTTTATCTCGGCAGGGGGCGGGGTATGGCTACACCTTC.

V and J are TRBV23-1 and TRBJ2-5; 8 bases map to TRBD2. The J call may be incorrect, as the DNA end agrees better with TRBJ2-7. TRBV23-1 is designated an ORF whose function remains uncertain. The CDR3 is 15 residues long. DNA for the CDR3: TGCGCCAGCAGTCTCAGCGCCGGGGGGGCCTACGAGCAGTACTTC. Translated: CASSLSAGGAYEQYF.

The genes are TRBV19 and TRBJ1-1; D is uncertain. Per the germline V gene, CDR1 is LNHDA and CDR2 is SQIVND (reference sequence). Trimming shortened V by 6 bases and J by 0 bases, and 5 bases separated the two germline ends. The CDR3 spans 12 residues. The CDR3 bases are TGTGCCAGTAGGAGGTTGAACACTGAAGCTTTCTTT. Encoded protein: CASRRLNTEAFF.

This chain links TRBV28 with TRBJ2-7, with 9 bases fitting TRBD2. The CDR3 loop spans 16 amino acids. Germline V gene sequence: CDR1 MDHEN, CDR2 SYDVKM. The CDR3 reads CAASSDSGGQTYEQYF. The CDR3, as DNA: TGTGCAGCCAGTTCCGATAGCGGGGGTCAAACCTACGAGCAGTACTTC.

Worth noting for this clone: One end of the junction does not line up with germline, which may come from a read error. The DNA of the CDR3 is TGTGCCAGCAGCTTAGCGGGCTCGGGCTCTGGGGCCAACGTTCTGACTTTC. Its translation is CASSLAGSGSGANVLTF. The rearrangement uses TRBV7-9 and TRBJ2-6; TRBD1 is a possible D gene (5 bases). Per germline, CDR1 SEHNR and CDR2 FQNEAQ (reference sequence). There are 17 residues in the CDR3.

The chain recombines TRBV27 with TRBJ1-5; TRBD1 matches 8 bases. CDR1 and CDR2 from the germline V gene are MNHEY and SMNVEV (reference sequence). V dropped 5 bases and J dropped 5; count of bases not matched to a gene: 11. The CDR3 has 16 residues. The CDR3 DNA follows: TGTGCCAGCAGTACTTGGACAGGGCAGGCCCATCAGCCCCAGCATTTT. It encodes CASSTWTGQAHQPQHF.

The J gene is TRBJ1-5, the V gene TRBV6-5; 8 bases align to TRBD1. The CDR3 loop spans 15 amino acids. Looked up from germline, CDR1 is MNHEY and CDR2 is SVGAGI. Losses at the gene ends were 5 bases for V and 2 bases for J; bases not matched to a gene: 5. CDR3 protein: CASSRDRFGNQPQHF. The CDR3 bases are TGTGCCAGCAGTCGGGACAGGTTCGGCAATCAGCCCCAGCATTTT.

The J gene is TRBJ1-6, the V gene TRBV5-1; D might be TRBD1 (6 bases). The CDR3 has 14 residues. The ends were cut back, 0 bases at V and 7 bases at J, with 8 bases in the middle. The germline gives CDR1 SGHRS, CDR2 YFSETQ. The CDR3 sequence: CASSLEQGNSPLHF. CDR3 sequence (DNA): TGCGCCAGCAGCTTGGAACAGGGCAATTCACCCCTCCACTTT.

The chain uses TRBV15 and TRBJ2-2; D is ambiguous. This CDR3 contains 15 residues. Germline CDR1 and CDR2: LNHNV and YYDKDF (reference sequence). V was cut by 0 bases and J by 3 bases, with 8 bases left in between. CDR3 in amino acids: CATSRDRGYTGELFF. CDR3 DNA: TGTGCCACCAGCAGAGATAGAGGTTACACCGGGGAGCTGTTTTTT.